This TCR beta chain was captured in a study of blood T cell repertoires in COVID-19. Germline-derived CDR1 and CDR2 are MGHRA and YSYEKL. J gave up 2 bases and V 1 base, and 12 bases lay outside the gene matches. CDR3 length: 18 amino acids. Produced via immunoSEQ multiplex PCR; TCRdb's table is partial and in-frame only. The sample yields over 250,000 clones, approximately 86% seen once. The TCR originated in a woman aged 18-30 years who had recovered from COVID-19. The chain is built from TRBV4-1 and TRBJ2-5; TRBD1 matches at 8 bases. The sample taken for sequencing was PBMCs or T cells enriched from blood (not recorded which). The DNA for the CDR3 is TGCGCCAGCAGCCAAGTGTCGGGACAGGTGAACCCACAAGAGACCCAGTACTTC. It translates to CASSQVSGQVNPQETQYF.